The clone carrying this T cell receptor (beta chain) has just a few counts. Its antigen is unidentified. TCRdb re-called the RT-PCR reads through MiXCR, storing one row per CDR3 protein. The sample has approximately 530,000 distinct CDR3 sequences; around 13% are singletons. These data come from a study of response to subunit inactivated influenza vaccine. Overall study findings and caveats: The study's authors posited that every seasonal influenza vaccination enlists few new T cells.

V lost 0 bases and J 4 bases, leaving 24 bases between the germline ends. The CDR3 is 19 amino acids. CDR1 is MNHEY and CDR2 is SVGAGI in the germline V gene. The chain links TRBV6-5 to TRBJ2-5, with D perhaps TRBD2 (7 bases). The source is a man aged 50-60 years who received an inactivated influenza vaccine. This material consisted of PBMCs from blood, taken around seven weeks after vaccination. This chain's CDR3 is CASSYSPPGRGGRGETQYF. In DNA, the CDR3 is TGTGCCAGCAGTTACTCCCCCCCTGGTCGCGGGGGCCGGGGAGAGACCCAGTACTTC.